One and the same sample provided the 12 T cell receptor beta chains below, sequenced in a study of blood T cell repertoires in COVID-19. Sequencing was performed with immunoSEQ multiplex PCR; in TCRdb, only in-frame clones are kept and a portion is missing. The table includes about 210,000 clones, around three quarters detected once. The sequenced material came from peripheral blood. All receptors derive from a woman in her 70s with acute or convalescent COVID-19.

This clone has only one observation. This chain joins TRBV7-2 and TRBJ2-7; 12 bases are a match to TRBD1. V was pared by 2 bases and J by 6 bases, with 8 bases of the junction left unmatched. There are 16 residues in the CDR3. Germline V gives CDR1 SGHTA, CDR2 FQGNSA. The chain's CDR3 is CASSLSGQGARSEQYF. The DNA for the CDR3 is TGTGCCAGCAGCTTATCGGGACAGGGGGCGCGGTCCGAGCAGTACTTC.

The chain combines TRBV5-4 with TRBJ1-6; 8 positions match TRBD1. The V and J ends lost 4 bases and 6 bases, in that order; junction bases with no gene match: 9. The germline gives CDR1 SGHNT, CDR2 YYREEE (reference sequence). This CDR3 region has 16 residues. CDR3 DNA sequence: TGTGCCAGCAGCCCCGGGACAGGCTACGGTAATTCACCCCTCCACTTT. It is translated as CASSPGTGYGNSPLHF.

The chain employs TRBV6-1 and TRBJ2-4; weak D call: TRBD1 (6 bases). V lost 2 bases and J lost 0, with 14 bases in between. The CDR3 has 17 residues. The germline gives CDR1 MNHNS, CDR2 SASEGT. The CDR3 DNA reads TGTGCCAGCAGTGAAAGTCATGGGACATTAGCCAAAAACATTCAGTACTTC. It encodes CASSESHGTLAKNIQYF.

The chain uses TRBV7-2 and TRBJ2-3; TRBD2 aligns across 7 bases. V trimming: 0 bases; J trimming: 2 bases; junction bases outside the gene matches: 5. Germline loops: CDR1 SGHTA, CDR2 FQGNSA. There are 16 residues in the CDR3. The CDR3: CASSLAPAGNTDTQYF. The DNA for the CDR3 is TGTGCCAGCAGCTTAGCGCCAGCGGGGAACACAGATACGCAGTATTTT.

This rearrangement joins TRBV18 to TRBJ1-1; D uncertain. This CDR3 is 15 amino acids long. Trimming removed 3 bases at V and 3 bases at J, with 14 bases between. The germline gives CDR1 KGHSH, CDR2 LQKENI. Here the CDR3 reads CASSPGAVTDTEAFF. CDR3 DNA: TGTGCCAGCTCACCGGGAGCGGTCACGGACACTGAAGCTTTCTTT.

This clone is a singleton in its sample. This sequence joins TRBV24-1 and TRBJ2-2; 7 bases map to TRBD1. The CDR3 sequence is 15 residues long. The germline V gene encodes CDR1 KGHDR and CDR2 SFDVKD. Trimming removed 6 bases from V and 4 bases from J; junction bases left unmatched: 7. For the CDR3, the DNA is TGTGCCACCAGTCGGACAGGAAAAAGCACCGGGGAGCTGTTTTTT. This codes for CATSRTGKSTGELFF.

This rearrangement joins TRBV6-5 to TRBJ2-1; tentative D call: TRBD2 (5 bases). The germline V and J ends were trimmed by 8 bases and 1 base, with 12 bases remaining between them. This CDR3 is 14 amino acids long. Per the germline V gene, CDR1 is MNHEY and CDR2 is SVGAGI. CDR3 coding DNA: TGTGCCAGCCTCCGGGGTTTGTCCTACAATGAGCAGTTCTTC. Translated: CASLRGLSYNEQFF.

This rearrangement joins TRBV30 to TRBJ1-5; weak D call: TRBD1 (5 bases). Germline-derived CDR1 and CDR2 are GTSNPN and SVGIG (reference sequence). CDR3 length equals 13 residues. The germline V and J ends were trimmed by 1 base and 4 bases, with 8 bases remaining between them. The chain's CDR3 is CAWSGSGNQPQHF. CDR3 sequence (DNA): TGTGCCTGGAGTGGATCAGGGAATCAGCCCCAGCATTTT.

The genes are TRBV19 and TRBJ2-1; 11 positions match TRBD1. The CDR3 consists of 18 residues. Unmatched junction bases numbered 8, after V lost 4 bases and J lost 0 bases. Germline V CDR1 and CDR2: LNHDA, SQIVND (reference sequence). CDR3 amino acids: CASSRGTGGGSSYNEQFF. In DNA form, the CDR3 reads TGTGCCAGTAGTAGGGGGACAGGGGGTGGTAGCTCCTACAATGAGCAGTTCTTC.

The rearrangement joins TRBV29-1 to TRBJ1-3; D not resolved. The CDR3 has 12 amino acids. CDR1 and CDR2 from the germline V gene are SQVTM and ANQGSEA. Trimming took 1 base from V and 4 from J, leaving 5 bases between them. CDR3 protein: CSVEVAGNTIYF. The CDR3 nucleotides are TGCAGCGTTGAAGTAGCAGGAAACACCATATATTTT.

This clone was found a few times. This sequence joins TRBV6-5 and TRBJ1-1; 9 positions agree with TRBD1. V shed 5 bases and J 5 bases; nucleotides not matched to a gene: 6. CDR3 length: 14 amino acids. CDR1 and CDR2 (germline): MNHEY, SVGAGI. DNA for the CDR3: TGTGCCAGCAGTCCTACAGGGGGCAGAACTGAAGCTTTCTTT. It translates to CASSPTGGRTEAFF.

The chain employs TRBV7-9 and TRBJ1-5; TRBD1 agrees at 7 bases. This CDR3 is built from 16 residues. Germline V lookup: CDR1 SEHNR, CDR2 FQNEAQ (reference sequence). The trim removed 7 bases at V and 2 bases at J, leaving 11 bases unmatched. This CDR3 is CASTVRGQQGNQPQHF. As DNA, the CDR3 is TGTGCCAGCACCGTAAGGGGGCAGCAGGGCAATCAGCCCCAGCATTTT.